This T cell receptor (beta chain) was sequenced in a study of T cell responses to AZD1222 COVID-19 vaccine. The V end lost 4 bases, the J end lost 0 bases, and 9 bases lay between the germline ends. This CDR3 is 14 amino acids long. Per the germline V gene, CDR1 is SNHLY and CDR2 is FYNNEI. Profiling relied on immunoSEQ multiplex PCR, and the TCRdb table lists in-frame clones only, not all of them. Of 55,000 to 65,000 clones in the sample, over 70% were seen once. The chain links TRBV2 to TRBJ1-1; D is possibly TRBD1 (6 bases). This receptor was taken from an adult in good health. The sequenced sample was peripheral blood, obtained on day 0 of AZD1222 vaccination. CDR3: CASSGQVMNTEAFF. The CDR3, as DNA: TGTGCCAGCAGTGGACAGGTCATGAACACTGAAGCTTTCTTT.